The clone carrying this T cell receptor (beta chain) was detected only a few times. Its antigen remains unknown. The data derive from a study of STAT5B mutations in CD4+ large granular lymphocyte leukemia. The study, taken as a whole, reports: Compared with healthy controls (2/35), patient top clones favored TRBV06 (8/27). Without HLA matching, higher CD4+ than CD8+ T-LGLL clonality could reflect small sample size. Without putative leukemic clones, patient CD4-sorted repertoires remained more clonal than healthy CD4+ repertoires.

V was shortened by 1 base and J by 9 bases, with 16 bases between the two germline ends. Germline lookup yields CDR1 GTSNPN and CDR2 SVGIG (reference sequence). This CDR3 region has 14 residues. Original processing notes: A productive frequency of 2.59 x 10-5 was the lowest detectable. The table came from immunoSEQ multiplex PCR; TCRdb's copy has only in-frame clones and leaves some out. V and J calls and clone size come straight from that table; D and trimming were deduced from the DNA. The table records about 27,000 clones, 74% of them present only once. The receptor comes from a human donor in good health. The J gene is TRBJ2-1, the V gene TRBV30; D unclear. Sequences were obtained from CD4+ T cells from blood buffy coats. The CDR3 nucleotides read TGTGCCTGGAGTGAGAGCCCACTACAAGGTGAGCAGTTCTTC. It codes for CAWSESPLQGEQFF.